These 2 T cell receptor beta chains came from one sample sequenced in a study of T cells in Graves' hyperthyroidism and ophthalmopathy. RNA transcripts gave rise to amplified TCR beta CDR3 regions. Using the HTBI primer set, a first-round RT-PCR was run on the TCR CDR3. MiXCR, applied by TCRdb to the multiplex PCR reads, yields one record per CDR3 protein. The sample shows approximately 400,000 distinct CDR3 sequences, less than 20% of them seen only once. Input material: blood. Receptors originate from a man in his late teens or twenties with Graves' ophthalmopathy.

This sequence joins TRBV4-1 and TRBJ2-3; the match to TRBD1 covers 7 bases. The J segment lost 1 base and the V segment lost 8 bases, leaving 6 bases of the junction unmatched. This CDR3 is 14 amino acids long. Per germline, CDR1 MGHRA and CDR2 YSYEKL. The CDR3 coding sequence is TGCGCCAGCTCCAACAGGGGTCGCACAGATACGCAGTATTTT. Protein product: CASSNRGRTDTQYF.

The DNA of the CDR3 is TGTGCCAGTAGTACCTTTATGAACACTGAAGCTTTCTTT. This encodes CASSTFMNTEAFF. This chain connects TRBV19 to TRBJ1-1; D not certain. Germline values: CDR1 LNHDA, CDR2 SQIVND (reference sequence). This CDR3 has 13 residues. Trimming took off 4 bases at V and 0 bases at J, with 6 bases between the two ends.